The 6 T cell receptor beta chains listed next were all sequenced from one sample in a study of blood T cell repertoires in COVID-19. Libraries were prepared by immunoSEQ multiplex PCR; TCRdb keeps only in-frame clonotypes and omits some of them. The sample records about 120,000 clones, almost 80% being singletons. Sequenced sample: peripheral blood. Receptors originate from a human donor in a cohort sampled during active COVID-19.

V gene TRBV19 combines with J gene TRBJ2-3, with 11 bases matching TRBD2. The CDR3 is 15 amino acids. CDR1 LNHDA and CDR2 SQIVND come from the germline V gene (reference sequence). With 6 bases clipped from V and 4 bases from J, the junction kept 6 bases outside the gene matches. In DNA, the CDR3 is TGTGCCAGTAGCGGTAGCGGGGGGGCCCCAGATACGCAGTATTTT. The encoded protein is CASSGSGGAPDTQYF.

The V and J genes are TRBV18 and TRBJ2-5; 10 bases match TRBD1. Germline V gives CDR1 KGHSH, CDR2 LQKENI. The CDR3 is 17 residues long. Germline trimming cut 3 bases from V and 5 bases from J; bases unmatched to any gene: 12. CDR3 sequence (DNA): TGTGCCAGCTCACCTCCGGGACAGGGGCGCCCGGAGGAGACCCAGTACTTC. Translation gives CASSPPGQGRPEETQYF.

The J gene is TRBJ2-3, the V gene TRBV3-1 (or the pseudogene TRBV3-2), with 8 bases fitting TRBD1. After removal of 5 bases from V and 4 bases from J, the junction contained 5 bases not matched to a gene. Germline CDR1 and CDR2: LGHDT and YNNKEL (reference sequence). CDR3 length: 14 residues. CDR3 loop: CASSFGQGADTQYF. CDR3 DNA sequence: TGTGCCAGCAGCTTCGGACAGGGCGCAGATACGCAGTATTTT.

J is TRBJ2-3 and V is TRBV11-3; D possibly corresponds to TRBD2 (5 bases). V lost 4 bases and J 3 bases, leaving 11 bases between the germline ends. CDR1 SGHNT and CDR2 YENEEA come from the germline V gene. The CDR3 extends over 14 amino acids. For the CDR3, the DNA is TGTGCCAGCAGCTGGGCGGGTATTACAGATACGCAGTATTTT. It specifies CASSWAGITDTQYF.

A word on this clone: It may be a read error: a sequence one base away is much more abundant. Other DNA sequences in this specimen translate into the identical CDR3. The chain uses TRBV27 and TRBJ1-2, with 11 bases lining up with TRBD1. Trimming took 3 bases from V and 5 from J; bases not matched to a gene: 5. CDR3 size: 15 residues. Germline assignment: CDR1 MNHEY and CDR2 SMNVEV (reference sequence). CDR3 in DNA: TGTGCCAGCAGTTTCCGGGACAGGGGGAGGTATGGCTACACCTTC. Encoded protein: CASSFRDRGRYGYTF.

Worth noting for this clone: The same CDR3 also results from other DNA sequences found in this sample. The rearrangement uses TRBV5-1 and TRBJ1-1, with TRBD1 matching 7 bases. With V trimmed by 3 bases and J by 3 bases, 2 bases remained unmatched. This CDR3 spans 13 amino acids. From germline, CDR1 is SGHRS and CDR2 YFSETQ. CDR3 amino acids: CASSSQGDTEAFF. For the CDR3, the DNA is TGCGCCAGCAGCTCCCAGGGGGACACTGAAGCTTTCTTT.